This T cell receptor (beta chain) was observed in a study of blood T cell repertoires in COVID-19. Study-wide background: Italy, Spain and the United States were the sources of the convalescent and acute COVID-19 samples. The analysed material was cDNA or gDNA that came from T cells, B-cell-depleted T cells, or PBMCs.

The germline gives CDR1 MNHNS, CDR2 SASEGT. The CDR3 sequence is 15 residues long. About this clone: The germline gene is not matched at one end of the junction; a read error may be the cause.

The authors' processing: Amplification with reference gene primers provided the estimates of nucleated cell counts. Sequencing used immunoSEQ multiplex PCR; TCRdb keeps in-frame clones, though not all of them. The D gene and trimming were derived from the DNA, and the V and J assignments and clone size from that table. The table includes tens of thousands of clones, about 80% detected once. This clonotype was sampled from a woman in her 70s with acute or convalescent COVID-19. The chain has TRBV6-1 and TRBJ1-4; 8 positions agree with TRBD1. The sequenced sample was peripheral blood. The CDR3 sequence is CASREVTGVGEKLFF. The CDR3 DNA reads as TGTGCCAGCAGAGAAGTGACAGGGGTGGGTGAAAAACTGTTTTTT.